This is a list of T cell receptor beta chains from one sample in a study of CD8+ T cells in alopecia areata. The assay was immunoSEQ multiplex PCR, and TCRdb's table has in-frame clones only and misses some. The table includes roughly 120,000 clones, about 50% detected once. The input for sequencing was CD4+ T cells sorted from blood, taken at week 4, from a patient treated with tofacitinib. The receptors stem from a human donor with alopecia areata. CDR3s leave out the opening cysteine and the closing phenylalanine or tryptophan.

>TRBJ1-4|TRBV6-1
ASREEGGEKLF
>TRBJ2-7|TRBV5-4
ASSLGGGELEQY
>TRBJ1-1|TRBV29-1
SVVRVDTEAF
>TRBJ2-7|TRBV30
AWRPGLAYEQY
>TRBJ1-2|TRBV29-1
SVVGADGYT
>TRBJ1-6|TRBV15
ATSRDGESPLH
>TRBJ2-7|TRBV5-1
ASSSRTSGGAYEQY
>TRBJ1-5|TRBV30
AWSKGGNQPQH
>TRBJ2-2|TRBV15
ATSQLEQAKAGELF
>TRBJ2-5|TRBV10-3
AISGGLGETQY
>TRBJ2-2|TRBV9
ASKGPAGHGELF
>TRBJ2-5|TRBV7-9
ASSLETQY
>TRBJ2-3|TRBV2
ASSLSGLTQY
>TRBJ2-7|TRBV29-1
SVGSGLYEQY
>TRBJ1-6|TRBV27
ASSLSVRTPLH
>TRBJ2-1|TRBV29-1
SVNKGFEQF
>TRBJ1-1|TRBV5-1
ASSTISGQGNTEAF
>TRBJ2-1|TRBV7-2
ASSLRDTGIYNEQF
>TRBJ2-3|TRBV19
ASSTLPVSSHRFTDTQY
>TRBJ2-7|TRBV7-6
ASSLTSGERHEQY
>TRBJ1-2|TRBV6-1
ASSELYGSANYGYT
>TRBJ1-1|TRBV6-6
AGARDTEAF
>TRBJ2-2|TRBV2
ASSDSGSKTGELF
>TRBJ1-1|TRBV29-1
SVEFGGSLNTEAF
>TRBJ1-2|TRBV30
ASQDRVPGHGYT
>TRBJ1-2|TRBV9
ASSVRGTFGYT
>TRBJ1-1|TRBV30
ASLPQSNTEAF
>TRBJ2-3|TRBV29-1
SAERGRSTDTQY
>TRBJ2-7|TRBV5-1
ASSRTGGEQY
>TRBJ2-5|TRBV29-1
SVYGQGETQY
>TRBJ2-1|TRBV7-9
ASSLGSGYNEQF
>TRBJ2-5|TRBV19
ASSETPPRETQY
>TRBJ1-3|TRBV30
AWTRGTSGGNTIY